The 22 T cell receptor beta chains in this list originate from one sample, sequenced in a study of monozygotic twins with inflammatory bowel disease. TCRdb re-called the 5' RACE reads and shows each CDR3 protein once, DNA omitted. Across approximately 390,000 distinct CDR3 sequences, the top ten clones capture less than 2.5% of the sample. Specimen: blood. These receptors were collected from a human donor with ulcerative colitis or Crohn's disease, or a healthy co-twin of an affected twin (not recorded which).

The rearrangement links TRBV5-1 to TRBJ2-1; TCRdb returns TRBD2, unconfirmable since there is no DNA. The germline V gene has CDR1 SGHRS and CDR2 YFSETQ. This CDR3 is built from 18 residues. CDR3 protein: CASSLLSTGTSVSDEQFF.

This CDR3 reads CASSPVGGETQYF. V usage is TRBV28 and J usage is TRBJ2-5. The CDR3 is made up of 13 amino acids. Germline lookup yields CDR1 MDHEN and CDR2 SYDVKM.

The chain carries TRBV27 and TRBJ1-2; with no DNA, the TCRdb D assignment of TRBD1 cannot be verified. This CDR3 has 13 amino acids. The V gene's germline CDR1 is MNHEY and CDR2 SMNVEV (reference sequence). CDR3: CASSLIPSGGYTF.

The chain joins TRBV7-2 to TRBJ2-1; TCRdb's D call, TRBD2, is unchecked because there is no DNA. This CDR3 has 16 amino acids. The V gene's germline CDR1 is SGHTA and CDR2 FQGNSA. The CDR3 here is CASSPSSGRAGNEQFF.

The CDR3 reads CASRNQGSTDTQYF. The V call is TRBV6-6, the J call TRBJ2-3; TCRdb reports TRBD1, a call that lacks DNA to check it against. Germline V CDR1 and CDR2: MNHNY, SVGAGI (reference sequence). The CDR3 is 14 residues long.

The rearrangement joins TRBV11-1 to TRBJ1-1; checking the TCRdb D call of TRBD1 is not possible without DNA. CDR1 and CDR2 (germline): SGHAT, FQDESV (reference sequence). This CDR3 contains 15 residues. The CDR3 region is CASSFRAAVNTEAFF.

The chain employs TRBV20-1 and TRBJ2-1; without DNA, the TCRdb call of TRBD1 cannot be checked. The germline V gene has CDR1 DFQATT and CDR2 SNEGSKA (reference sequence). The CDR3 contains 14 residues. CDR3 loop: CSARGRVAYNEQFF.

The chain uses TRBV7-9 and TRBJ1-5; TCRdb's D call of TRBD1 is untestable without DNA. Germline V CDR1 and CDR2: SEHNR, FQNEAQ (reference sequence). This CDR3 spans 15 amino acids. CDR3 sequence reads: CASSLGQAGTQPQHF.

The chain combines TRBV7-2 with TRBJ2-3; without DNA, the TCRdb call of TRBD2 cannot be checked. Germline CDR1 SGHTA, CDR2 FQGNSA. CDR3 size: 15 residues. CDR3: CASSRPGLARDTQYF. Full variable domain (missing parts from reference TRBV7-2 and TRBJ2-3): GAGVSQSPSNKVTEKGKDVELRCDPISGHTALYWYRQSLGQGLEFLIYFQGNSAPDKSGLPSDRFSAERTGGSVSTLTIQRTQQEDSAVYLCASSRPGLARDTQYFGPGTRLTVL.

This sequence joins TRBV6-1 and TRBJ2-1; TCRdb's D call of TRBD2 is untestable without DNA. The CDR3 length is 17 residues. Germline CDR1 MNHNS, CDR2 SASEGT. The CDR3 protein is CASTPLAGGNLYNEQFF.

This chain connects TRBV5-8 to TRBJ2-1. CDR1 is SGHTS, CDR2 YDEGEE, per germline. The CDR3 runs to 15 residues. CDR3 residues: CASSLSHLSYNEQFF. The complete variable domain, with remaining parts taken from reference TRBV5-8 and TRBJ2-1, reads EAGVTQSPTHLIKTRGQQATLRCSPISGHTSVYWYQQALGLGLQFLLWYDEGEERNRGNFPPRFSGRQFPNYSSELNVNALELEDSALYLCASSLSHLSYNEQFFGPGTRLTVL.

The rearrangement uses TRBV4-3 and TRBJ2-1; TCRdb designates TRBD2, a call that cannot be tested without DNA. The CDR3 has 16 residues. Germline V gene data show CDR1 as LGHNA and CDR2 as YSLEER. Here the CDR3 reads CASSQISGSQYNEQFF.

The V call is TRBV3-1, the J call TRBJ2-7; the TRBD2 assignment by TCRdb is unverifiable without DNA. In germline, CDR1 is LGHDT, CDR2 YNNKEL (reference sequence). The CDR3 length is 14 residues. The CDR3 region is CASSRHSGSYEQYF.

The V and J genes are TRBV12-3 or TRBV12-4 and TRBJ2-2; absent DNA, TCRdb's TRBD1 call cannot be checked. The CDR3 length is 17 residues. This CDR3 is CASTPLGGGPNTGELFF.

This chain uses TRBV5-1 with TRBJ2-7; TCRdb picks TRBD2, but there is no DNA to check that call. The CDR3 runs 14 residues. Germline V gene data show CDR1 as SGHRS and CDR2 as YFSETQ. The CDR3 here is CASSLGSGGYEQYF.

This chain connects TRBV10-3 to TRBJ1-2. CDR3 length: 14 amino acids. Germline loops: CDR1 ENHRY, CDR2 SYGVKD. CDR3 region: CAISESGGNYGYTF.

The gene calls are TRBV11-2 and TRBJ2-2. Looked up from germline, CDR1 is SGHAT and CDR2 is FQNNGV. The CDR3 is 14 residues long. The CDR3 sequence: CASSLLVGSGELFF. The variable domain in full, with the rest retrieved from reference TRBV11-2 and TRBJ2-2, is EAGVAQSPRYKIIEKRQSVAFWCNPISGHATLYWYQQILGQGPKLLIQFQNNGVVDDSQLPKDRFSAERLKGVDSTLKIQPAKLEDSAVYLCASSLLVGSGELFFGEGSRLTVL.

The J gene is TRBJ2-7, the V gene TRBV7-2. In germline, CDR1 is SGHTA, CDR2 FQGNSA. The CDR3 sequence is 14 residues long. CDR3 region: CASSLAAFSYEQYF.

V and J are TRBV20-1 and TRBJ1-5. The germline V gene has CDR1 DFQATT and CDR2 SNEGSKA (reference sequence). There are 12 residues in the CDR3. Here the CDR3 reads CSANGVDQPQHF.

J is TRBJ2-7 and V is TRBV11-1; TCRdb picks TRBD2, but there is no DNA to check that call. The CDR3 is 15 residues long. CDR1 SGHAT and CDR2 FQDESV come from the germline V gene (reference sequence). CDR3 residues: CASSRLEGTTYEQYF. The variable domain in full, completed from reference TRBV11-1 and TRBJ2-7, reads EAEVAQSPRYKITEKSQAVAFWCDPISGHATLYWYRQILGQGPELLVQFQDESVVDDSQLPKDRFSAERLKGVDSTLKIQPAELGDSAMYLCASSRLEGTTYEQYFGPGTRLTVT.

The chain combines TRBV27 with TRBJ2-7; the TRBD1 assignment by TCRdb is unverifiable without DNA. The germline gives CDR1 MNHEY, CDR2 SMNVEV (reference sequence). The CDR3 has 15 residues. CDR3 residues: CASSPRGHHSYEQYF.

The V gene is TRBV10-3, the J gene TRBJ2-7; TCRdb lists TRBD2, though no DNA is available to test this call. CDR1 is ENHRY and CDR2 is SYGVKD in the germline V gene. The CDR3 covers 13 residues. This CDR3 reads CAISAIGGYEQYF.